This T cell receptor beta chain stems from a study of identifying expanded T cells in peripheral blood (dated by TCRdb to about 2019). With regard to the full study: Technical replicates were generated by sequencing separate aliquots of the same genomic DNA pool, and four replicates were compared pairwise.

The CDR1 and CDR2 encoded by the germline V gene (reference sequence) are MNHEY and SMNVEV. The CDR3, from cysteine to phenylalanine, totals 15 residues. Only the CDR3 DNA is retained, 45 bases long and in frame from the first base. V and J lose 2 bases and 1 base, and a span of 9 bases separates them. As concerns this clone: The antigen this receptor binds is unknown. No quality values exist for individual bases; no much larger clone is one base distant.

The immunoSEQ Assay, which uses bias-controlled multiplex PCR amplification of genomic DNA, was used to profile TCRbeta CDR3 regions. Concerning the study's data processing: To quantify the absolute abundance of each unique TCRbeta CDR3 region, the sequences were collapsed and filtered. Differential abundance was tested with two models: a binomial (Fisher-equivalent) model and a beta-binomial model that adds time-dependent variance fitted from healthy donors. Any clone with fewer than 5 combined templates was excluded, and a clone was called differentially abundant if its Benjamini-Hochberg FDR was below 0.01. In the beta-binomial model, variance was expressed as a function of the total template count across the two samples, in the form v = (b*log(k)+a)^2. Here the immuneACCESS table is served through TCRdb, limited to in-frame sequences with V and J called. Missing clones are a known gap in these copies; in checked studies unresolved V genes cover under half, and the rest lacks a known reason. The DNA was the basis for D and trimming; V, J and clone size are from that table. This sample holds approximately 56,000 clones; around 82% were observed only once. The biggest ten clones account for about 15% of the sample.

During the collection period, no immune events, such as infections, were documented for the healthy donors. To calibrate time-dependent variance in a beta-binomial model of T-cell clone differential abundance, blood repertoires from healthy donors were used as a training cohort. The training cohort included 10 or so healthy donors, of whom 3 were female and 7 were male. On average the donors were around 39 years old, and their ages spanned 29 to 64 years. Whole blood was collected from each healthy donor at three time points spaced two to three weeks apart and obtained from a commercial supplier. For immunosequencing, genomic DNA was extracted from unsorted whole blood. Overall study outcomes, separate from this receptor: The authors expected that biological variance in healthy repertoires might rise further over much longer intervals, such as months to years. Between technical replicates the binomial model flagged about 1.1 differentially abundant clones, whereas over around 2 weeks the binomial model flagged about 15 and over roughly 4 weeks approximately 20. Variance in clone template counts between roughly two-week samples significantly increased with total template count across all healthy donors. Across all healthy-donor time intervals, the beta-binomial model significantly cut both the number of clones called differentially abundant and the false-positive rate.

Source material: blood. This TCR derives from a person aged 18 to 75 in good health. The rearranged segments are TRBV27 and TRBJ1-5, with TRBD1 perhaps the D gene, on 5 matching bases. The nucleotides are TGTGCCAGCAGTTTAGGGGGACCGAGCAATCAGCCCCAGCATTTT. Its product reads: CASSLGGPSNQPQHF.